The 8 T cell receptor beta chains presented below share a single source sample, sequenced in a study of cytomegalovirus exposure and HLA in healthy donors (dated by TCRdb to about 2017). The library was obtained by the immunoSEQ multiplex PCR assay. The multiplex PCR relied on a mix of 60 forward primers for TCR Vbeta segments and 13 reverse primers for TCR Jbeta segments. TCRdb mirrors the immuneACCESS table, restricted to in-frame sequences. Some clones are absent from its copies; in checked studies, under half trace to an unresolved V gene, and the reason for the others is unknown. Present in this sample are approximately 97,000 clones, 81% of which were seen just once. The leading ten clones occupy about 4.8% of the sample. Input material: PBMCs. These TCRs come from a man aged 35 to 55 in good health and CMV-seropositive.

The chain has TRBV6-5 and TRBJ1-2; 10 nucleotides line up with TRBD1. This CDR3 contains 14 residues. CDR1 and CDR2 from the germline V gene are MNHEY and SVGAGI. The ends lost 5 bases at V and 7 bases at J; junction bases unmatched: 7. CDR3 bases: TGTGCCAGCAGTCACGGGACAGGGGTCAGTGGCTACACCTTC. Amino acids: CASSHGTGVSGYTF.

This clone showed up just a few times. The CDR3 sequence is CASSVSGTSGGRETQYF. The CDR3 DNA follows: TGCGCCAGCAGCGTATCCGGGACTAGCGGGGGCCGGGAGACCCAGTACTTC. This chain uses TRBV5-1 with TRBJ2-5; 14 bases map to TRBD2. This CDR3 is 17 amino acids long. Unmatched junction bases numbered 10, after V lost 4 bases and J lost 5 bases. Germline V gene lookup returns CDR1 SGHRS and CDR2 YFSETQ.

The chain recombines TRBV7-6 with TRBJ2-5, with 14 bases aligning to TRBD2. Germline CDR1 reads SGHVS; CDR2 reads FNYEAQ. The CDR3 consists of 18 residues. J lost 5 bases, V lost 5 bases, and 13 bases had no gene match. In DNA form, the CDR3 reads TGTGCCAGCAGCGAAATCGCTCCGGGACTAGCGGGGGTGGAGACCCAGTACTTC. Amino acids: CASSEIAPGLAGVETQYF.

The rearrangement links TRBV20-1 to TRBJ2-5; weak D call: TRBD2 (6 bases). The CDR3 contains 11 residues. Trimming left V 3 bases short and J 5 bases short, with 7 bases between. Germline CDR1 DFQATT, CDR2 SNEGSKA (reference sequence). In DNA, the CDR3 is TGCAGTGCTAGCGGGGGTGAGACCCAGTACTTC. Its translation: CSASGGETQYF.

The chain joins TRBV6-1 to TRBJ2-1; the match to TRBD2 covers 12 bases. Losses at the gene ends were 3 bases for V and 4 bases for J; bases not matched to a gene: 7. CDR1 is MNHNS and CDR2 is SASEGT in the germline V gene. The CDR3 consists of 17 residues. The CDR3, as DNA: TGTGCCAGCAGTGACTGGACTAGCGGGGACCTATACAATGAGCAGTTCTTC. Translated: CASSDWTSGDLYNEQFF.

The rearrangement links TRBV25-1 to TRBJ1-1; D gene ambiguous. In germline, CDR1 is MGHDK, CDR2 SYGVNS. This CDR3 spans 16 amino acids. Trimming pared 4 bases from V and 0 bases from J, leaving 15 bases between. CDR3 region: CASSGTASPMNTEAFF. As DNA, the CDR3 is TGTGCCAGCAGTGGTACAGCTTCTCCCATGAACACTGAAGCTTTCTTT.

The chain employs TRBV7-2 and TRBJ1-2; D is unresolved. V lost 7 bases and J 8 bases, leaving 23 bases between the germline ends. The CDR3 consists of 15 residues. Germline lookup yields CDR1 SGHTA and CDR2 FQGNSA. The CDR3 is CASNLPLTRQDGYTF. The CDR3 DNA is TGTGCCAGCAACCTCCCCCTTACCAGGCAAGACGGCTACACCTTC.

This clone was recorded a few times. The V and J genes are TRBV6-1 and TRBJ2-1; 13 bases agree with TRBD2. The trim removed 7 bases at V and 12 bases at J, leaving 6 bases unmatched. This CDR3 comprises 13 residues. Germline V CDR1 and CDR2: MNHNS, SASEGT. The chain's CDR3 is CASTGLAGEWQFF. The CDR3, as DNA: TGTGCCAGCACTGGACTAGCGGGAGAATGGCAGTTCTTC.